This T cell receptor beta chain stems from a study of shared clonotypes between healthy human individuals. The data were produced by immunoSEQ multiplex PCR, yet TCRdb's version contains in-frame clones alone and is incomplete. Seen here are about 490,000 clones, around 79% observed once, and the top ten hold about 12%. Germline CDR1 MDHEN, CDR2 SYDVKM. There are 14 residues in the CDR3. Between the trimmed V and J ends, which lost 3 bases and 3 bases, there was a span of 11 bases. Samples left unsorted employed about 90 million PBMCs for genomic DNA. Material for sequencing was PBMCs. The receptor was isolated from a middle-aged woman in good health. Some clones in this sample may be carry-over from other donors' samples. The chain combines TRBV28 with TRBJ1-2, with D unclear. The CDR3 reads CASSLGNRHYGYTF. CDR3 nucleotides: TGTGCCAGCAGTTTGGGAAACAGACACTATGGCTACACCTTC.